A few counts support the clone carrying this T cell receptor (beta chain). Its specificity is not known. Repertoires were generated with immunoSEQ multiplex PCR, while TCRdb's copy carries only in-frame clones and drops some. Among thousands of clones listed, roughly a fifth were seen once. CDR3 length: 16 residues. Germline trimming cut 2 bases from V and 4 bases from J; bases unmatched to any gene: 8. These data are taken from a study of T cells in localized non-small cell lung cancer. Study-wide results and limits: Adjacent lung was found to contain a median about 50 of the top 100 tumor clones. Sequencing was limited to one tumor region, leaving the possibility of heterogeneity open. Longer overall survival accompanied higher blood T cell density.

This chain connects TRBV23-1 to TRBJ1-2; TRBD1 agrees at 9 bases. TRBV23-1 is classed as an ORF, of uncertain function. The sequence came from a male donor older than 55 with stage III squamous cell lung carcinoma. The material sequenced was lung tumor tissue, taken before any cancer treatment. The DNA for the CDR3 is TGCGCCAGCAGTCAACCTGGGGACAGGGATTGCTATGGCTACACCTTC. It is translated as CASSQPGDRDCYGYTF.